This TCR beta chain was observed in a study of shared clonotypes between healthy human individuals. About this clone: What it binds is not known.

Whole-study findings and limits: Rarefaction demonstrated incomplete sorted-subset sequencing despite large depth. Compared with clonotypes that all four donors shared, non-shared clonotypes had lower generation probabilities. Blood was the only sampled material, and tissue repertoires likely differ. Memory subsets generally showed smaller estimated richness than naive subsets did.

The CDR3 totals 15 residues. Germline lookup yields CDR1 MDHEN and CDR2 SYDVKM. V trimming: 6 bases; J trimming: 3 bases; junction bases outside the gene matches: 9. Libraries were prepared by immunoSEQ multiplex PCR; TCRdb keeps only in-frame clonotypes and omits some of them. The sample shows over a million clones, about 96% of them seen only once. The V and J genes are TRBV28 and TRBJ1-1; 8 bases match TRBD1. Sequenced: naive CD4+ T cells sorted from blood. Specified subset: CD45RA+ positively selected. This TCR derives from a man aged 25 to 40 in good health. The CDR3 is CASRDQGARDTEAFF. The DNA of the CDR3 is TGTGCCAGCAGGGACCAGGGGGCGCGGGACACTGAAGCTTTCTTT. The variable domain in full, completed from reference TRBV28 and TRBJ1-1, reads DVKVTQSSRYLVKRTGEKVFLECVQDMDHENMFWYRQDPGLGLRLIYFSYDVKMKEKGDIPEGYSVSREKKERFSLILESASTNQTSMYLCASRDQGARDTEAFFGQGTRLTVV.